The 19 T cell receptor beta chains given below trace back to one sample, sequenced in a study. TCRdb passed the 5' RACE reads through MiXCR, listing each CDR3 protein once. The data contain about 42,000 distinct CDR3 sequences, approximately 31% of them seen just once; the ten biggest clones take up under 5%. The material sequenced was tumor-infiltrating memory CD4+ T cells sorted from the breast tumor. The sample's subset: memory CD4+ T cells, CD4+CD45RO+CD25-. All receptors derive from a female donor with breast cancer.

This chain links TRBV24-1 with TRBJ2-3; 7 bases fit TRBD1. The CDR3 covers 15 residues. J was trimmed by 4 bases and V by 4 bases; bases with no gene match: 7. Germline CDR1 and CDR2: KGHDR and SFDVKD. The CDR3 sequence is CATSETYRGADTQYF. CDR3 nucleotides: TGTGCCACCAGTGAAACCTACAGGGGAGCAGATACGCAGTATTTT.

The V and J genes are TRBV6-1 and TRBJ2-1; either TRBD1 or TRBD2 may supply D (5 bases each). The CDR3 runs 16 residues. V was cut by 4 bases and J by 8 bases, with 21 bases left in between. The germline CDR1 and CDR2 sequences are MNHNS and SASEGT. For the CDR3, the DNA is TGTGCCAGCAGTGGTGAAAAGGGACGCGCTGAGGATGAGCAGTTCTTC. It translates to CASSGEKGRAEDEQFF.

Many counts were recorded for this clonotype. The rearrangement uses TRBV5-1 and TRBJ2-7; D call uncertain. V lost 4 bases, J lost 0 bases, and 8 bases lay in between. This CDR3 comprises 13 residues. Germline V lookup: CDR1 SGHRS, CDR2 YFSETQ. The CDR3: CASSPMGSYEQYF. The CDR3 DNA reads as TGCGCCAGCAGCCCGATGGGCTCCTACGAGCAGTACTTC.

This clonotype was counted between two and nine times. The chain couples TRBV6-5 to TRBJ2-5; TRBD1 agrees at 8 bases. The CDR3 is made up of 13 amino acids. The V gene's germline CDR1 is MNHEY and CDR2 SVGAGI. V trimming: 5 bases; J trimming: 4 bases; junction bases outside the gene matches: 3. The CDR3 spells CASSTTGGETQYF. As DNA, the CDR3 is TGTGCCAGCAGTACAACAGGGGGAGAGACCCAGTACTTC.

This clonotype has more than one count but fewer than ten. Here the CDR3 DNA reads TGCGCCAGGAGAAACACCATATATTTT. Residues: CARRNTIYF. The rearrangement joins TRBV5-1 to TRBJ1-3, with D hard to call. Per germline, CDR1 SGHRS and CDR2 YFSETQ. CDR3 size: 9 residues. Trimming stripped 8 bases from V and 5 bases from J, with 2 bases between.

This rearrangement joins TRBV9 to TRBJ2-6; D is ambiguous. CDR1 is SGDLS and CDR2 is YYNGEE in the germline V gene. V lost 3 bases and J 2 bases, leaving 12 bases between the germline ends. CDR3 length: 16 residues. CDR3 region: CASSALQIPGANVLTF. CDR3 sequence (DNA): TGTGCCAGCAGCGCATTACAGATCCCTGGGGCCAACGTCCTGACTTTC. Looking up the rest from reference TRBV9 and TRBJ2-6 gives the full variable domain: DSGVTQTPKHLITATGQRVTLRCSPRSGDLSVYWYQQSLDQGLQFLIQYYNGEERAKGNILERFSAQQFPDLHSELNLSSLELGDSALYFCASSALQIPGANVLTFGAGSRLTVL.

This clonotype turned up a few times. The chain has TRBV4-2 and TRBJ2-2; D unresolved. The CDR3 length is 15 residues. Per germline, CDR1 LGHNA and CDR2 YNFKEQ. The germline V and J ends were trimmed by 0 bases and 2 bases, with 7 bases remaining between them. CDR3 DNA sequence: TGTGCCAGCAGCCAAGACAACAGTAACACCGGGGAGCTGTTTTTT. Its translation is CASSQDNSNTGELFF.

The CDR3, as DNA: TGTGCCAGCAGTTTGCAGAGGTGGCGGGAGCAGTACTTC. It specifies CASSLQRWREQYF. The chain recombines TRBV12-3 or TRBV12-4 with TRBJ2-7; D remains ambiguous. The CDR3 is 13 amino acids. The V gene lost 3 bases and the J gene lost 7 bases, with 13 bases spanning the gap.

The chain recombines TRBV7-3 with TRBJ1-4; tentatively, D is TRBD1 (5 bases). The CDR3 sequence is 13 residues long. V was clipped by 6 bases and J by 7 bases, with 12 bases between them. Germline CDR1 reads SGHTA; CDR2 reads FQGTGA. In DNA form, the CDR3 reads TGTGCCAGCAGTGGGGGGACCGGTGAAAAACTGTTTTTT. As protein: CASSGGTGEKLFF. The entire variable domain, with the rest obtained from reference TRBV7-3 and TRBJ1-4, is as follows: GAGVSQTPSNKVTEKGKYVELRCDPISGHTALYWYRQSLGQGPEFLIYFQGTGAADDSGLPNDRFFAVRPEGSVSTLKIQRTERGDSAVYLCASSGGTGEKLFFGSGTQLSVL.

This clonotype was detected a few times. The chain uses TRBV15 and TRBJ1-5; 8 nucleotides match TRBD1. Germline assignment: CDR1 LNHNV and CDR2 YYDKDF (reference sequence). The CDR3 runs 15 residues. The J segment lost 7 bases and the V segment lost 4 bases, leaving 9 bases of the junction unmatched. The CDR3 DNA follows: TGTGCCACCAGCAAAGTGGACAGGGTTGGACAGCCCCAGCATTTT. It yields the protein CATSKVDRVGQPQHF.

Of note for this clonotype: The junction differs from germline at one of its ends, possibly a read error. The CDR3 DNA sequence: TGTGCCAGCAGTAACCGGGACGCCGGACACACTGTAGCTTTCTTT. Its protein is CASSNRDAGHTVAFF. This chain joins TRBV28 and TRBJ1-1; a possible D gene is TRBD1 (5 bases). CDR3 length: 15 amino acids. CDR1 and CDR2 (germline): MDHEN, SYDVKM.

This clonotype is termed medium-sized (0.01 to 0.1%). V is TRBV29-1 and J is TRBJ1-1; the match to TRBD1 covers 8 bases. This CDR3 has 14 amino acids. J was trimmed by 1 base and V by 6 bases; bases with no gene match: 7. The germline V gene encodes CDR1 SQVTM and CDR2 ANQGSEA. CDR3 residues: CSVQGANRNTEAFF. CDR3 in DNA: TGCAGCGTCCAGGGGGCGAATAGGAACACTGAAGCTTTCTTT.

This clonotype was seen more than once but under ten times. The V gene is TRBV13, the J gene TRBJ2-2; TRBD2 matches at 12 bases. Trimming took 5 bases from V and 4 from J; bases not matched to a gene: 8. This CDR3 has 17 amino acids. The germline CDR1 and CDR2 sequences are PRHDT and FYEKMQ (reference sequence). CDR3 loop: CASSPTGTSGSTGELFF. CDR3 coding DNA: TGTGCCAGCAGCCCAACCGGGACTAGCGGGTCCACCGGGGAGCTGTTTTTT.

With respect to this clonotype: Germline is not matched at one junction end, which may reflect a read error. The chain joins TRBV9 to TRBJ2-1; perhaps TRBD1 as D (6 bases). The V gene's germline CDR1 is SGDLS and CDR2 YYNGEE. The CDR3 consists of 15 residues. CDR3 coding DNA: TGTGCCGGCAGCGTAGATTGGGGGCCGGGGTACGAGCAGTTCTTC. Translating gives CAGSVDWGPGYEQFF.

This clonotype was recorded a few times. The DNA of the CDR3 is TGTGCCAGCATCCCAGGCGCCCAGGTCACAGATACGCAGTATTTT. This encodes CASIPGAQVTDTQYF. The chain carries TRBV27 and TRBJ2-3, with unresolved D. V was trimmed by 7 bases and J by 2 bases, leaving 16 bases between them. The CDR3 contains 15 residues. In germline, CDR1 is MNHEY, CDR2 SMNVEV (reference sequence).

Regarding this clonotype: A much bigger clone sits one base away, suggesting this may be a read error. Without the conserved terminal phenylalanine or tryptophan, this CDR3 likely stems from a read error. The chain recombines TRBV20-1 with TRBJ2-7; 8 bases map to TRBD2. This CDR3 has 13 residues. The germline CDR1 and CDR2 sequences are DFQATT and SNEGSKA (reference sequence). V trimming: 5 bases; J trimming: 0 bases; junction bases outside the gene matches: 3. In DNA form, the CDR3 reads TGCAGTGCTCCGGGACTAGACTCCTACGAGCAGTACATC. Its translation: CSAPGLDSYEQYI.

This clonotype was detected a few times. The chain joins TRBV6-1 to TRBJ2-3; 7 nucleotides line up with TRBD1. J gave up 2 bases and V 5 bases, and 16 bases lay outside the gene matches. In germline, CDR1 is MNHNS, CDR2 SASEGT. The CDR3 covers 18 residues. CDR3 amino acids: CASSRSRPGTVITDTQYF. CDR3 DNA sequence: TGTGCCAGCAGTCGAAGCAGACCCGGGACAGTAATCACAGATACGCAGTATTTT.

The chain has TRBV28 and TRBJ2-2; the D gene could be TRBD1 or TRBD2 (7 bases each). The CDR3 has 15 residues. Trimming left V 8 bases short and J 2 bases short, with 15 bases between. Germline V lookup: CDR1 MDHEN, CDR2 SYDVKM. The CDR3 DNA reads TGTGCCAGCCTCAGGGGGGGGCGTAACACCGGGGAGCTGTTTTTT. It codes for CASLRGGRNTGELFF.

This sequence joins TRBV12-3 or TRBV12-4 and TRBJ2-7, with D perhaps TRBD2 (5 bases). The CDR3 has 12 residues. V lost 5 bases and J lost 3, with 8 bases in between. The CDR3 nucleotides read TGTGCCAGCAGTCGAGGGTACTACGAGCAGTACTTC. It yields the protein CASSRGYYEQYF.